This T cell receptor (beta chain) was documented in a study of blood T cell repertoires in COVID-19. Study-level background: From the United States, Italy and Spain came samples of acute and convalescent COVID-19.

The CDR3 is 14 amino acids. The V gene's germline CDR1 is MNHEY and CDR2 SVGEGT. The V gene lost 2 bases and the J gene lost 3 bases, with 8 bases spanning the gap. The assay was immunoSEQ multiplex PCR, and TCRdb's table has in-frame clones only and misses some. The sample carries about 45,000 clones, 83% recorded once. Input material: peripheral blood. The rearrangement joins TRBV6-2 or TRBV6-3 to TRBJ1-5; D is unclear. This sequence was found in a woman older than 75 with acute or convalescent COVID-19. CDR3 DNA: TGTGCCAGCAGTTACGACAATAACAATCAGCCCCAGCATTTT. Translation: CASSYDNNNQPQHF.